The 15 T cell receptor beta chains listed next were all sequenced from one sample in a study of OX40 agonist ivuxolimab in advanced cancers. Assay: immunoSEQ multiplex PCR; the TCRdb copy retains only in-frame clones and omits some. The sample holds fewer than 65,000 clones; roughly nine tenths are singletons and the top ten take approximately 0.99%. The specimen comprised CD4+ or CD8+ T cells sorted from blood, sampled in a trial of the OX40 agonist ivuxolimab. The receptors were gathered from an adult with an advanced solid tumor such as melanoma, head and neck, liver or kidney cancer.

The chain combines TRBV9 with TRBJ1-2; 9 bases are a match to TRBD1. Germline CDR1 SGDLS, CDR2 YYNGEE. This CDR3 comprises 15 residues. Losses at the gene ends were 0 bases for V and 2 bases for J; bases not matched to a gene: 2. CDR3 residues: CASSVGDRGNYGYTF. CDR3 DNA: TGTGCCAGCAGCGTAGGTGACAGGGGGAACTATGGCTACACCTTC.

The CDR3 loop reads CASSFLRDTQYF. CDR3 nucleotides: TGTGCCAGCTCATTTCTGCGGGATACGCAGTATTTT. The chain recombines TRBV18 with TRBJ2-3; D gene unclear. V gave up 5 bases and J gave up 6 bases, with 9 bases separating them. The CDR3 is 12 residues long. Germline values: CDR1 KGHSH, CDR2 LQKENI.

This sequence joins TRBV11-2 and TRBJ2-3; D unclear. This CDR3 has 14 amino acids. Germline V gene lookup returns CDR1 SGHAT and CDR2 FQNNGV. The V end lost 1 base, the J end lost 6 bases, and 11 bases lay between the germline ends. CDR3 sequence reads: CASSLAVLGDTQYF. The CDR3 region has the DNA TGTGCCAGCAGCTTAGCAGTACTGGGCGATACGCAGTATTTT.

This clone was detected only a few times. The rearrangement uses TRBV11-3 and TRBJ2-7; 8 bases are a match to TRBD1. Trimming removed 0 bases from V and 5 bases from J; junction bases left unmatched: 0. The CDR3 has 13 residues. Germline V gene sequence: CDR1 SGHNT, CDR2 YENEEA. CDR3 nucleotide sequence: TGTGCCAGCAGCTTAGACAGGGGGCACGAGCAGTACTTC. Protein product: CASSLDRGHEQYF.

Here the CDR3 DNA reads TGTGCCAGCAGCCAGAGGACCCGGGCAGATACGCAGTATTTT. Amino acids: CASSQRTRADTQYF. J is TRBJ2-3 and V is TRBV11-2; D gene ambiguous. The ends were cut back, 5 bases at V and 4 bases at J, with 13 bases in the middle. Germline V gene data show CDR1 as SGHAT and CDR2 as FQNNGV. This CDR3 spans 14 amino acids.

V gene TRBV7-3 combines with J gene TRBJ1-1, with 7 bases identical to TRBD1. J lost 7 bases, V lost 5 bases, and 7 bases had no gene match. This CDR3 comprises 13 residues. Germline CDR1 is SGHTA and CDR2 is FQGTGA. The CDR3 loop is CASSPGTALEAFF. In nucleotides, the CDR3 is TGTGCCAGCAGCCCGGGGACAGCCCTTGAAGCTTTCTTT.

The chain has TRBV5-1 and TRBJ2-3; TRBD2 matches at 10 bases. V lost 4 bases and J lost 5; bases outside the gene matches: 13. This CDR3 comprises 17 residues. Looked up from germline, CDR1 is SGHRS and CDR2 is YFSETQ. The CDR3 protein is CASSPYSGRQRKDTQYF. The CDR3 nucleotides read TGCGCCAGCAGCCCATATAGCGGGAGGCAAAGAAAAGATACGCAGTATTTT.

CDR3 region: CSVAKALSSYNEQFF. The DNA of the CDR3 is TGCAGCGTTGCAAAGGCCTTGAGCTCCTACAATGAGCAGTTCTTC. This rearrangement joins TRBV29-1 to TRBJ2-1; D is uncertain. The CDR3 is made up of 15 amino acids. In germline, CDR1 is SQVTM, CDR2 ANQGSEA. V was clipped by 4 bases and J by 0 bases, with 13 bases between them.

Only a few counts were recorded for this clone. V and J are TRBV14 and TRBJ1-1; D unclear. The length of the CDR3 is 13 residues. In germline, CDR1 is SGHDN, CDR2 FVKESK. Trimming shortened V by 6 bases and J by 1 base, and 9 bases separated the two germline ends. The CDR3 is CASRLARNTEAFF. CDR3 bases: TGTGCCAGCAGGTTGGCCCGGAACACTGAAGCTTTCTTT. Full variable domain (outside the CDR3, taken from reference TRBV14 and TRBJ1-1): EAGVTQFPSHSVIEKGQTVTLRCDPISGHDNLYWYRRVMGKEIKFLLHFVKESKQDESGMPNNRFLAERTGGTYSTLKVQPAELEDSGVYFCASRLARNTEAFFGQGTRLTVV.

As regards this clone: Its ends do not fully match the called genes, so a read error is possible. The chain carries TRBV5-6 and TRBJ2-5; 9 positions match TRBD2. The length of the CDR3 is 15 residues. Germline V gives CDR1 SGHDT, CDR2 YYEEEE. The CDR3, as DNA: TGTGCCAGCAGCTTCGCGCTAGCGGGACAAGGGACCCAGTACTTC. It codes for CASSFALAGQGTQYF.

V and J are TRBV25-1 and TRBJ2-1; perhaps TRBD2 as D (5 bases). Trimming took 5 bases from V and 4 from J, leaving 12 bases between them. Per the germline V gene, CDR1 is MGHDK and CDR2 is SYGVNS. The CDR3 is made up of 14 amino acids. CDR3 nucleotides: TGTGCCAGCAGTTATTCTGGGAGATACAATGAGCAGTTCTTC. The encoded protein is CASSYSGRYNEQFF. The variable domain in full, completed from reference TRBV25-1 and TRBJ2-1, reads EADIYQTPRYLVIGTGKKITLECSQTMGHDKMYWYQQDPGMELHLIHYSYGVNSTEKGDLSSESTVSRIRTEHFPLTLESARPSHTSQYLCASSYSGRYNEQFFGPGTRLTVL.

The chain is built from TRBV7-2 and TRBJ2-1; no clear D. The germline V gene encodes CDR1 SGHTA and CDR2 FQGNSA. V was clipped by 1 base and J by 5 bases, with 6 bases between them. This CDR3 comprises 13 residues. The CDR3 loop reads CASSLGPNNEQFF. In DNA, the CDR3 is TGTGCCAGCAGCTTAGGTCCGAACAATGAGCAGTTCTTC.

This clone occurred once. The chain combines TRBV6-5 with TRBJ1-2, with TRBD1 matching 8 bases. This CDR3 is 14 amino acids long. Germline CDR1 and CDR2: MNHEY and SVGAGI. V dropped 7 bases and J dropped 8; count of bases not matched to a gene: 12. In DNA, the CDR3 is TGTGCCAGCACCAGGACAGGGAGGAACAAGGGCTACACCTTC. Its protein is CASTRTGRNKGYTF.

CDR3: CASSWQGEGYTF. The CDR3, as DNA: TGTGCCAGCAGCTGGCAGGGCGAAGGCTACACCTTC. This sequence joins TRBV13 and TRBJ1-2; weak D call: TRBD1 (5 bases). V was cut by 4 bases and J by 8 bases, with 11 bases left in between. The CDR3 is made up of 12 amino acids. Germline V gives CDR1 PRHDT, CDR2 FYEKMQ (reference sequence).

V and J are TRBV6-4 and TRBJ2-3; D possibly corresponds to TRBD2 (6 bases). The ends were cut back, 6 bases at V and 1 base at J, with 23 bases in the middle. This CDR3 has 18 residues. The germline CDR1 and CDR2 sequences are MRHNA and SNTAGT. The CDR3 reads CASSWSGPGESGTDTQYF. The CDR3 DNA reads TGTGCCAGCAGCTGGTCGGGTCCGGGGGAGTCTGGCACAGATACGCAGTATTTT.